The text below deals with one T cell receptor (beta chain). Its antigen is unidentified. This sample was included in a study of cytomegalovirus exposure and HLA in healthy donors. Notes on the study in general: Analysis performed later found roughly 18,000 TCR beta sequences associated with HLA alleles at 0.05 false discovery rate. Per a later analysis, HLA-associated TCR beta chains showed more clonal expansion than other, equally common TCR beta chains. In a later analysis, CMV-associated beta chains were mostly HLA-associated, it appeared. The listing of 150 to 200 TCR beta chains classed them as cytomegalovirus-associated.

Amplification used 60 Vbeta primers and 13 Jbeta primers. TCRdb's table, derived via immunoSEQ multiplex PCR, lists solely in-frame clones and lacks some. Seen here are around 130,000 clones, roughly 71% observed once, and the top ten hold just under 3%. The germline gives CDR1 LGHNA, CDR2 YSLEER. The junction had 11 bases not matched to a gene; V was cut back by 1 base and J by 15 bases. The CDR3 loop spans 15 amino acids. The TCR sequence derives from a woman aged 40-49 years in good health and CMV-seropositive. Specimen: PBMCs. The chain recombines TRBV4-3 with TRBJ1-5; TRBD1 matches 11 bases. CDR3 protein: CASSQVGTGGSRRHF. The CDR3 DNA follows: TGCGCCAGCAGCCAAGTTGGGACAGGGGGATCACGGAGGCATTTT.